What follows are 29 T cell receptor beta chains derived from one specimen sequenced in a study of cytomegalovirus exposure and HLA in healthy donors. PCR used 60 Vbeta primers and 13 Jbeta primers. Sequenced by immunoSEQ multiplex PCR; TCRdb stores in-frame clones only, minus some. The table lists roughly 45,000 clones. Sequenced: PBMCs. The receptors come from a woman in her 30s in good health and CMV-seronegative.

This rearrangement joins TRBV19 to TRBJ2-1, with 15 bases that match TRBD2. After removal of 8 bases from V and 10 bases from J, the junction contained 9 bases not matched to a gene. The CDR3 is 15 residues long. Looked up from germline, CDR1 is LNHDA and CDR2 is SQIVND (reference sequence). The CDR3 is CASDPGLAGGREQFF. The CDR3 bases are TGTGCCAGTGACCCGGGACTAGCGGGGGGAAGAGAGCAGTTCTTC.

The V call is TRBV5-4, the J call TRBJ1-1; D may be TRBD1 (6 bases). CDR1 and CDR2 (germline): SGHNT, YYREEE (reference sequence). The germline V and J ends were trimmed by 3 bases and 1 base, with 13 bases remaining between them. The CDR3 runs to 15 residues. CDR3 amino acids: CASSWVDRQNTEAFF. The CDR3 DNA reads TGTGCCAGCAGCTGGGTAGACAGGCAGAACACTGAAGCTTTCTTT.

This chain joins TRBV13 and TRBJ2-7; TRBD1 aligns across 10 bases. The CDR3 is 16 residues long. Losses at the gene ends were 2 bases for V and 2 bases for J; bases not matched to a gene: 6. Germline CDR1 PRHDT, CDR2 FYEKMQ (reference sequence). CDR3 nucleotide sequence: TGTGCCAGCAGCTTATCTGGGACAGGGGCAGCCTACGAGCAGTACTTC. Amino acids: CASSLSGTGAAYEQYF.

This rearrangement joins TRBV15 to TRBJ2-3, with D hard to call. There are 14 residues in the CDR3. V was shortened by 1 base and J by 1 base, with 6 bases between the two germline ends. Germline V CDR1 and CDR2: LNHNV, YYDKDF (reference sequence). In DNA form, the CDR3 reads TGTGCCACCAGCAGAGGGTCAGGCACAGATACGCAGTATTTT. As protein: CATSRGSGTDTQYF.

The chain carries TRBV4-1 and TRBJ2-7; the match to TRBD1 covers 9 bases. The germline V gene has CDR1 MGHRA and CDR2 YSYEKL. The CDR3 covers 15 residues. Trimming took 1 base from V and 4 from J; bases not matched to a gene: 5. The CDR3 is CASSQGEQGAYEQYF. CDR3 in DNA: TGCGCCAGCAGCCAAGGGGAACAGGGGGCATACGAGCAGTACTTC.

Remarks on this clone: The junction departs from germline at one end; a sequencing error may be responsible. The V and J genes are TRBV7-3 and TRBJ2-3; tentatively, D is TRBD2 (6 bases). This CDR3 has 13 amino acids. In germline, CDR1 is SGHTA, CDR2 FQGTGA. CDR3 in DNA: TGTGCCAGCCGCCCGCCGGGTAGCGGCCCCGTTGAGTTT. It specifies CASRPPGSGPVEF.

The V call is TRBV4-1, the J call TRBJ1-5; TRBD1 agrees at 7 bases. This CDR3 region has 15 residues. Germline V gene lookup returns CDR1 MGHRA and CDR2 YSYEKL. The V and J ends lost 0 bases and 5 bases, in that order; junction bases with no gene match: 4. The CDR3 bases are TGCGCCAGCAGCCAAGATGTAGGGACAGATCAGCCCCAGCATTTT. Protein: CASSQDVGTDQPQHF.

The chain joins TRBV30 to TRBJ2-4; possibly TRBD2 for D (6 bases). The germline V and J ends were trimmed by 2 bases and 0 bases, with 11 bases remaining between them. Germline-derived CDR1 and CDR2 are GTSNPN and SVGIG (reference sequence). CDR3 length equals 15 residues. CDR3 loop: CAWSSGLLAKNIQYF. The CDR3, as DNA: TGTGCCTGGAGTAGCGGACTACTAGCCAAAAACATTCAGTACTTC.

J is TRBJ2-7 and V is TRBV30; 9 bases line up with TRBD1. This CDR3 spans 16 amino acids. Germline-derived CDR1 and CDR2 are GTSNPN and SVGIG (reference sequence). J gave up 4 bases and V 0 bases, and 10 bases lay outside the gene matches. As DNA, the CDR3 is TGTGCCTGGAGTGTCGATGGGACAGGGAGGTCGTACGAGCAGTACTTC. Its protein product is CAWSVDGTGRSYEQYF. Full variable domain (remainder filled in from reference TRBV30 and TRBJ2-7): SQTIHQWPATLVQPVGSPLSLECTVEGTSNPNLYWYRQAAGRGLQLLFYSVGIGQISSEVPQNLSASRPQDRQFILSSKKLLLSDSGFYLCAWSVDGTGRSYEQYFGPGTRLTVT.

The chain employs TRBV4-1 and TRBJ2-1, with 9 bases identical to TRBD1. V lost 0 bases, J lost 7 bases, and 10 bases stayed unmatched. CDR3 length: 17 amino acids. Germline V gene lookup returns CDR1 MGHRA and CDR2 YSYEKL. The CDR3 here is CASSQDNRGTGLNEQFF. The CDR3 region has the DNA TGCGCCAGCAGCCAAGATAACAGGGGGACAGGGCTGAATGAGCAGTTCTTC.

CDR3 loop: CASSNPGTGDTGELFF. The CDR3 coding sequence is TGTGCCAGTAGTAACCCCGGGACAGGGGACACCGGGGAGCTGTTTTTT. V gene TRBV19 combines with J gene TRBJ2-2; 10 bases match TRBD1. This CDR3 has 16 residues. The J segment lost 3 bases and the V segment lost 4 bases, leaving 5 bases of the junction unmatched. CDR1 and CDR2 from the germline V gene are LNHDA and SQIVND (reference sequence).

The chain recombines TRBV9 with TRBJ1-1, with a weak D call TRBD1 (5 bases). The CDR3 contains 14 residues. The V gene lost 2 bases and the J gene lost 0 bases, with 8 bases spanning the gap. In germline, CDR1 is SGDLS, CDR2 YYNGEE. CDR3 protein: CASSVRQLNTEAFF. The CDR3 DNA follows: TGTGCCAGCAGCGTTCGACAGCTGAACACTGAAGCTTTCTTT.

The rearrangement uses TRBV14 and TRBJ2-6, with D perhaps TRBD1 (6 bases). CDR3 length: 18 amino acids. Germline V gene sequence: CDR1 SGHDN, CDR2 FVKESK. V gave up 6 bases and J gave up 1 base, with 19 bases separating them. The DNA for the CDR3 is TGTGCCAGCAGTACTGACTTCTGGGACAATTCTGGGGCCAACGTCCTGACTTTC. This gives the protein CASSTDFWDNSGANVLTF.

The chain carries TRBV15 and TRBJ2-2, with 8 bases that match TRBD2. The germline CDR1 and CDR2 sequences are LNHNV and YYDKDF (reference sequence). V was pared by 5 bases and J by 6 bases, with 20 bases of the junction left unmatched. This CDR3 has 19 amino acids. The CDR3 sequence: CATSLFAQGAGVISGELFF. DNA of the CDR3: TGTGCCACCAGCTTATTCGCACAGGGAGCGGGAGTTATCTCCGGGGAGCTGTTTTTT.

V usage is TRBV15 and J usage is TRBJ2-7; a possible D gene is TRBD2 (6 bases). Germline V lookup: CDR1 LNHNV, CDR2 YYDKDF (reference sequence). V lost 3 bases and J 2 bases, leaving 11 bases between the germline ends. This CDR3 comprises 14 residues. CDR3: CATSSAGLAYEQYF. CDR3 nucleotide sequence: TGTGCCACCAGCAGTGCGGGGCTGGCCTACGAGCAGTACTTC. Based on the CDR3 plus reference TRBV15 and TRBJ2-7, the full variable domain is DAMVIQNPRYQVTQFGKPVTLSCSQTLNHNVMYWYQQKSSQAPKLLFHYYDKDFNNEADTPDNFQSRRPNTSFCFLDIRSPGLGDTAMYLCATSSAGLAYEQYFGPGTRLTVT.

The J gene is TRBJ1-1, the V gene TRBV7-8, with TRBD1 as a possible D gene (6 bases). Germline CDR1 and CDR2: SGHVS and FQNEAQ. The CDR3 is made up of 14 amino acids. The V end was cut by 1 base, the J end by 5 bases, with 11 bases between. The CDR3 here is CASSLGGRETEAFF. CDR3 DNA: TGTGCCAGCAGCTTAGGGGGGCGGGAGACTGAAGCTTTCTTT.

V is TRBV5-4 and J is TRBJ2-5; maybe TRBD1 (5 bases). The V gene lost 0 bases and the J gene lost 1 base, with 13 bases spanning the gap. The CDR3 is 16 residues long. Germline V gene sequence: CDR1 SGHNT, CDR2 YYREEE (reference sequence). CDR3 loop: CASSLGGGPVQETQYF. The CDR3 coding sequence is TGTGCCAGCAGCTTGGGGGGCGGTCCCGTCCAAGAGACCCAGTACTTC.

CDR3 nucleotide sequence: TGTGCCAGCAGTTCTAGTGCCCGAGAGCAGTACTTC. Its translation is CASSSSAREQYF. The chain has TRBV28 and TRBJ2-7; D gene uncertain. The germline V gene encodes CDR1 MDHEN and CDR2 SYDVKM. CDR3 size: 12 residues. Trimming pared 4 bases from V and 7 bases from J, leaving 11 bases between. The full variable domain, completed using reference TRBV28 and TRBJ2-7, is DVKVTQSSRYLVKRTGEKVFLECVQDMDHENMFWYRQDPGLGLRLIYFSYDVKMKEKGDIPEGYSVSREKKERFSLILESASTNQTSMYLCASSSSAREQYFGPGTRLTVT.

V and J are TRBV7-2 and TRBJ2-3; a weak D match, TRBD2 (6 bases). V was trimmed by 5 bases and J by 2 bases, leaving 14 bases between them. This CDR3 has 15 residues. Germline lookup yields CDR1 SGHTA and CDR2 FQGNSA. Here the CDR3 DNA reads TGTGCCAGCAGCATTCTCGGGAGCAACACAGATACGCAGTATTTT. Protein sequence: CASSILGSNTDTQYF.

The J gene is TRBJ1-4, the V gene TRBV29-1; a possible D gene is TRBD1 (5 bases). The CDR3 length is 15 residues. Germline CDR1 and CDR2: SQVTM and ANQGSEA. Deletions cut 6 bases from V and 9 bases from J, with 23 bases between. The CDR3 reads CSVTMLGQGVQKLFF. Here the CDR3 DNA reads TGCAGCGTGACCATGTTGGGTCAGGGCGTTCAAAAACTGTTTTTT.

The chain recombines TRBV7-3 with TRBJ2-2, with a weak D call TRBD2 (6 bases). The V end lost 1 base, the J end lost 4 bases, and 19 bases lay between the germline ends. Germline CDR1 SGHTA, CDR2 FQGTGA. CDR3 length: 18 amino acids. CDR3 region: CASSLRAPREMGTGELFF. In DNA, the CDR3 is TGTGCCAGCAGCTTAAGGGCCCCCCGGGAGATGGGCACCGGGGAGCTGTTTTTT. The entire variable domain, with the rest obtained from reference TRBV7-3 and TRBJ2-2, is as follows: GAGVSQTPSNKVTEKGKYVELRCDPISGHTALYWYRQSLGQGPEFLIYFQGTGAADDSGLPNDRFFAVRPEGSVSTLKIQRTERGDSAVYLCASSLRAPREMGTGELFFGEGSRLTVL.

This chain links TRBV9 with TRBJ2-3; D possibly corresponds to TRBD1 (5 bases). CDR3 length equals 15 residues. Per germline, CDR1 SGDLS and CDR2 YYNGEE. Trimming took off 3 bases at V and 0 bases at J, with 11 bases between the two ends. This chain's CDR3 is CASSALGPSTDTQYF. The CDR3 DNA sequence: TGTGCCAGCAGCGCCTTGGGGCCCAGCACAGATACGCAGTATTTT.

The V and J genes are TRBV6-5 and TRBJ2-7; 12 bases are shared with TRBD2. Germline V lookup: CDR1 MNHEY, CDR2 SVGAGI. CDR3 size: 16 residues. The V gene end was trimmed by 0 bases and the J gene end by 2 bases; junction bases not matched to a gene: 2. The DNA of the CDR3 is TGTGCCAGCAGTTACTCGACTAGCGGGAGCACCTACGAGCAGTACTTC. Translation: CASSYSTSGSTYEQYF.

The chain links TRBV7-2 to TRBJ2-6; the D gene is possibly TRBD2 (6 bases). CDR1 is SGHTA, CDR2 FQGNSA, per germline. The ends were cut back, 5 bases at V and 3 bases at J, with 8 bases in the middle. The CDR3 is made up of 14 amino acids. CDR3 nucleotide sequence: TGTGCCAGCAGCCCCGGGGGTGGGGCCAACGTCCTGACTTTC. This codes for CASSPGGGANVLTF.

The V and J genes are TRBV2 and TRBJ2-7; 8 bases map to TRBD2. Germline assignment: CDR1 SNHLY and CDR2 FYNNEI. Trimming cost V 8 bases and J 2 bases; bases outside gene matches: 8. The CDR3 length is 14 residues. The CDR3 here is CASQGTGGAYEQYF. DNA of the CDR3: TGTGCCAGCCAGGGGACGGGAGGGGCCTACGAGCAGTACTTC.

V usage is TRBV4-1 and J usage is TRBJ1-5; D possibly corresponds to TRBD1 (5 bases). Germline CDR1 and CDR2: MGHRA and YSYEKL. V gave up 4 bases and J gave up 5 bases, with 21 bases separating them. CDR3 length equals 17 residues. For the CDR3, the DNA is TGCGCCAGCAGCCCGAACTCCGTGAGGACACCATATCAGCCCCAGCATTTT. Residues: CASSPNSVRTPYQPQHF.

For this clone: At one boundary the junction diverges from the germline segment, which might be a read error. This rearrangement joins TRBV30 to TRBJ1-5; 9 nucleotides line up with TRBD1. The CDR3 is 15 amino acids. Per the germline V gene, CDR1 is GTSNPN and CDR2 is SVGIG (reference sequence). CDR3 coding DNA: TGTGCCGGGAGCCGACAACAGGGGGCGGGTCAGCCCCAGCATTTT. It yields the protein CAGSRQQGAGQPQHF.

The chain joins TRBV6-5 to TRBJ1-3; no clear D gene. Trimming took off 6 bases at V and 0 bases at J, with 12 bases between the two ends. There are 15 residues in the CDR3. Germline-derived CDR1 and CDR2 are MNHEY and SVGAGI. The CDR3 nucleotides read TGTGCCAGCAGCAATTCTTACTCCTCTGGAAACACCATATATTTT. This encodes CASSNSYSSGNTIYF.

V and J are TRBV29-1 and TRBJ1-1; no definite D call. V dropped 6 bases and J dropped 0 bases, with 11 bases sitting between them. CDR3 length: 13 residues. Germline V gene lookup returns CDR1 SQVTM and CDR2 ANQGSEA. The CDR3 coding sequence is TGCAGCGTGCAACAGCAGATGAACACTGAAGCTTTCTTT. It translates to CSVQQQMNTEAFF.